One and the same sample provided the 2 T cell receptor beta chains below, sequenced in a study of beta chain features in type 1 diabetes (dated by TCRdb to about 2018). Which antigens these TCRs recognize remains unknown. Overall results and qualifications from the work: Type 1 diabetes patients showed a moderate but significant shortening of TCRB CDR3 length in all four CD4+ subsets.

Libraries were constructed by the immunoSEQ multiplex PCR assay. The High Capacity cDNA Reverse Transcription Kit was used to reverse transcribe all of the isolated RNA, meaning that expressed TCRB transcripts were what got sequenced. The table was pulled from immuneACCESS by TCRdb, which kept in-frame rearrangements only. Such tables lose some clones; where checked, under half of the loss comes from unresolved V genes, and the rest has no known cause. The sample profile shows approximately 250,000 clones; around 22% of them were found once. Around 0.013% of the sample rests with the top ten. Sequenced: naive CD4+ T cells from blood. The cell subset or site label of this sample denotes: true naive CD4+ T cells. The receptors were gathered from a young woman with type 1 diabetes.

The CDR3 sequence: CASSHRDRGGYGYTF. For the CDR3, the DNA is TGTGCCAGCTCACACCGGGACAGGGGTGGATATGGCTACACCTTC. This chain joins TRBV18 and TRBJ1-2; 10 bases fit TRBD1. The CDR3 spans 15 residues. After removal of 4 bases from V and 5 bases from J, the junction contained 7 bases not matched to a gene. The germline V gene encodes CDR1 KGHSH and CDR2 LQKENI.

V and J are TRBV30 and TRBJ1-5, with TRBD1 matching 10 bases. Germline CDR1 reads GTSNPN; CDR2 reads SVGIG (reference sequence). The CDR3 runs to 13 residues. Trimming removed 5 bases from V and 5 bases from J; junction bases left unmatched: 3. The CDR3 loop is CAWAGTGDQPQHF. The CDR3 DNA reads TGTGCCTGGGCCGGGACAGGGGATCAGCCCCAGCATTTT.